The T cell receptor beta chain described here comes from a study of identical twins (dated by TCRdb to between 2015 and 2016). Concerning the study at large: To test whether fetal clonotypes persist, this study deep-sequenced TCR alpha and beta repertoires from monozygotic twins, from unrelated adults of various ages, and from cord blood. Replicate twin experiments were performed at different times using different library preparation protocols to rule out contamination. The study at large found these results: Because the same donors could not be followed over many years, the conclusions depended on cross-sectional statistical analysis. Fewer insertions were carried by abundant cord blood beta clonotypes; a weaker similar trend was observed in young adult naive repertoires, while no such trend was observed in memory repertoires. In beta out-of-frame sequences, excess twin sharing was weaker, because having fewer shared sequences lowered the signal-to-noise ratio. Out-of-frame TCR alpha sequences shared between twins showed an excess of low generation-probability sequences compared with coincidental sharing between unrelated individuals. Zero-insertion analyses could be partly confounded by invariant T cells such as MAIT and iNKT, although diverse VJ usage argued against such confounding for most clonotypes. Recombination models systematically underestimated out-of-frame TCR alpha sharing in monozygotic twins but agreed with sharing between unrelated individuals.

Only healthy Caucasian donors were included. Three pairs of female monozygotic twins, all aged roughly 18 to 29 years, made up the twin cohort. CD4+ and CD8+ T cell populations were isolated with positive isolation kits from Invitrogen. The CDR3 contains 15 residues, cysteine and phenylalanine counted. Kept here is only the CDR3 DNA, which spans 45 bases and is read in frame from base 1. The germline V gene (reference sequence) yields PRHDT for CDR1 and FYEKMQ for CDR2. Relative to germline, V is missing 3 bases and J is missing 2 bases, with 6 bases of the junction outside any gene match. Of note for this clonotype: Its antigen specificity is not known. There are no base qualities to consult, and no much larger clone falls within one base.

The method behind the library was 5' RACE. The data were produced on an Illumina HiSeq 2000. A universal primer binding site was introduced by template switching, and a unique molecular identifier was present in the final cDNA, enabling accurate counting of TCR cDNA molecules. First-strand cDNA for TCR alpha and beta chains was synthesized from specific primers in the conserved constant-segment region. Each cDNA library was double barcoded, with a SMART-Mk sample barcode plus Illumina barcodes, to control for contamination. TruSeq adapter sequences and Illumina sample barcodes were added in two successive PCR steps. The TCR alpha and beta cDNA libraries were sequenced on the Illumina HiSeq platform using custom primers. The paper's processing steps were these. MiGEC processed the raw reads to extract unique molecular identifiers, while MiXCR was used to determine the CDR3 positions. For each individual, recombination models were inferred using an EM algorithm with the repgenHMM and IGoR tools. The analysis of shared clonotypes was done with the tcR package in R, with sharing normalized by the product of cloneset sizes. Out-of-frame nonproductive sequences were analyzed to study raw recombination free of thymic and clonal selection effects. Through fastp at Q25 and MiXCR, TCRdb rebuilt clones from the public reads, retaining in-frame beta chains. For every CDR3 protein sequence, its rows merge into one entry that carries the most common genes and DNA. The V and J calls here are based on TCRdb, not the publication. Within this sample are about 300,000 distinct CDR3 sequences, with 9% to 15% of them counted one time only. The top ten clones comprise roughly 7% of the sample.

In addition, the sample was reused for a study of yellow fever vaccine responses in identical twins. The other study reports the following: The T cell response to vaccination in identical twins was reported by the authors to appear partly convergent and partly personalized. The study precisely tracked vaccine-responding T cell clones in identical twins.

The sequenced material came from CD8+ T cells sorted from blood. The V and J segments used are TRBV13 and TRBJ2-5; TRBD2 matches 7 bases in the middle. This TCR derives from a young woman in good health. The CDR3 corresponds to CASSFGWGGQETQYF. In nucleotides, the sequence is TGTGCCAGCAGCTTCGGGTGGGGGGGACAAGAGACCCAGTACTTC.